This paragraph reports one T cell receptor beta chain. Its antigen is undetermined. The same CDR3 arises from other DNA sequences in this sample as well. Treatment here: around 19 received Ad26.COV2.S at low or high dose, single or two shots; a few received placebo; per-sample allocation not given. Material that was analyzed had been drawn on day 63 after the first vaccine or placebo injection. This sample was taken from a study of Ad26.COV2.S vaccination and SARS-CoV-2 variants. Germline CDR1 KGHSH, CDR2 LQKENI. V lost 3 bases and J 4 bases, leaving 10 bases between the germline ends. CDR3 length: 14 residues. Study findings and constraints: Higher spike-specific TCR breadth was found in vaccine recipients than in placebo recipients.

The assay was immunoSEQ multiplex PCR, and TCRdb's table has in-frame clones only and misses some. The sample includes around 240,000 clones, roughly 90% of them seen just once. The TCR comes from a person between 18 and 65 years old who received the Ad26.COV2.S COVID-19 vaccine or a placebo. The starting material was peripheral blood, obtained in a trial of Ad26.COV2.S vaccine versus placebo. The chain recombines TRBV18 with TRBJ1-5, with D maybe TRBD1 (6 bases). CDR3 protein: CASSPRGGNQPQHF. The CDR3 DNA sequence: TGTGCCAGCTCACCCAGGGGAGGTAATCAGCCCCAGCATTTT.